The 2 T cell receptor beta chains given below trace back to one sample, sequenced in a study of T cell changes during pregnancy in multiple sclerosis. Data came from immunoSEQ multiplex PCR; TCRdb stores just in-frame clones and leaves some out. The table has 40,000 to 60,000 clones, 91% seen once. The sequencing used CD8+ T cells from peripheral blood mononuclear cells, collected after pregnancy. The source is a female donor with multiple sclerosis, enrolled in a pregnancy study.

This clone was seen only once. The CDR3 loop reads CASSEEQGLDEKLFF. CDR3 nucleotides: TGCGCCAGCAGTGAGGAACAGGGGCTTGATGAAAAACTGTTTTTT. The rearrangement joins TRBV10-2 to TRBJ1-4; TRBD1 matches at 7 bases. V dropped 2 bases and J dropped 6; count of bases not matched to a gene: 6. CDR3 size: 15 residues. CDR1 and CDR2 from the germline V gene are WSHSY and SAAADI.

This CDR3 is CSALTGLETQYF. CDR3 DNA sequence: TGCAGCGCTTTGACAGGGCTGGAGACCCAGTACTTC. The chain uses TRBV29-1 and TRBJ2-5, with 7 nucleotides matching TRBD1. Per the germline V gene, CDR1 is SQVTM and CDR2 is ANQGSEA. The ends lost 7 bases at V and 5 bases at J; junction bases unmatched: 7. This CDR3 region has 12 residues.